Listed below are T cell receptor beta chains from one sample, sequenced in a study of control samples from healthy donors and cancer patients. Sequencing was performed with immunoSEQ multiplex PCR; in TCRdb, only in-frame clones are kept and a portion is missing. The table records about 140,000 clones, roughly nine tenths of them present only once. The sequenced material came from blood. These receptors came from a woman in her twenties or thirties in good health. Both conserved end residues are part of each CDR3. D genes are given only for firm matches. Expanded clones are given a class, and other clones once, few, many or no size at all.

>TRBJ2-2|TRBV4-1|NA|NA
CASSQVPTRLFF
TGCGCCAGCAGCCAAGTTCCTACAAGGCTGTTTTTT
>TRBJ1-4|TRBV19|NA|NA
CASNWGTTNEKLFF
TGTGCCAGTAACTGGGGTACAACTAATGAAAAACTGTTTTTT
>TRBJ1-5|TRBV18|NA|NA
CASSPHADQPQHF
TGTGCCAGCTCACCACATGCAGATCAGCCCCAGCATTTT
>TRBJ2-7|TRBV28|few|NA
CASSLPGAEQYF
TGTGCCAGCAGTTTACCCGGGGCAGAGCAGTACTTC
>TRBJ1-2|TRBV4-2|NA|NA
CASSQLQGLAPRGYTF
TGTGCCAGCAGTCAACTACAGGGCTTGGCCCCTAGAGGCTACACCTTC
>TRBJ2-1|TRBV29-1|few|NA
CSVDGAYNEQFF
TGCAGCGTTGATGGGGCGTACAATGAGCAGTTCTTC
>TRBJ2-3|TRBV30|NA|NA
CAWSGGLGADTQYF
TGTGCCTGGAGTGGGGGCCTCGGGGCCGATACGCAGTATTTT
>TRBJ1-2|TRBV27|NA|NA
CASSFGRFYGYTF
TGTGCCAGCAGTTTTGGGCGGTTCTATGGCTACACCTTC
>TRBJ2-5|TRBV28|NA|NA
CASSLAGQIKETQYF
TGTGCCAGCAGTTTAGCAGGACAGATAAAAGAGACCCAGTACTTC
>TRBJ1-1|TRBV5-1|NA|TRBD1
CASSLGPGQGGTEAFF
TGCGCCAGCAGCTTGGGGCCAGGACAGGGAGGGACTGAAGCTTTCTTT
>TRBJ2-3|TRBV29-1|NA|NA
CSVQELGDTQYF
TGCAGCGTTCAAGAGTTGGGGGATACGCAGTATTTT
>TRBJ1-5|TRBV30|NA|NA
CAWSDEGPQHF
TGTGCCTGGAGTGATGAAGGGCCCCAGCATTTT
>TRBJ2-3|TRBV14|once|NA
CASSTRLMDTQYF
TGTGCCAGCAGCACCCGACTGATGGATACGCAGTATTTT
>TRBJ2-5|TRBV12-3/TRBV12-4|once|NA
CASSLDREETQYF
TGTGCCAGCAGTTTAGACAGGGAAGAGACCCAGTACTTC
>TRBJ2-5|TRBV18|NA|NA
CASSPRASDGGETQYF
TGTGCCAGCTCACCACGCGCAAGCGATGGGGGAGAGACCCAGTACTTC
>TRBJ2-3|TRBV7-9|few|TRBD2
CASSRTSSADTQYF
TGTGCCAGCAGCCGGACTAGTAGCGCAGATACGCAGTATTTT
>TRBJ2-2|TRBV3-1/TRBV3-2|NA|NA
CASSPFGAGELFF
TGTGCCAGCAGCCCCTTCGGGGCCGGGGAGCTGTTTTTT
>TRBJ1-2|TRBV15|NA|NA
CATSRDTATGLSPTYGYTF
TGTGCCACCAGCAGAGATACAGCAACAGGGTTAAGTCCGACGTATGGCTACACCTTC
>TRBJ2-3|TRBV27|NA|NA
CASSLGWAGNTDTQYF
TGTGCCAGCAGTTTAGGTTGGGCAGGGAACACAGATACGCAGTATTTT
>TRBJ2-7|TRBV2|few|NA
CASSQERQGEQYF
TGTGCCAGCAGTCAAGAACGGCAGGGCGAGCAGTACTTC
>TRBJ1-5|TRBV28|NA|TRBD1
CASSFLRTGFNQPQHF
TGTGCCAGCAGTTTTTTGAGGACAGGGTTCAATCAGCCCCAGCATTTT
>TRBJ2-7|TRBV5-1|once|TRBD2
CASSSQAGGNYEQYF
TGCGCCAGCAGCTCCCAAGCGGGAGGGAACTACGAGCAGTACTTC
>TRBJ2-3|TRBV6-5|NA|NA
CASSYAGGSTDTQYF
TGTGCCAGCAGTTACGCTGGGGGTAGCACAGATACGCAGTATTTT
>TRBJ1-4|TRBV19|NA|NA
CASSRGPANEKLFF
TGTGCCAGTAGTCGGGGACCGGCTAATGAAAAACTGTTTTTT
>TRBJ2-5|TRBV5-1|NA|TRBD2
CASSPLGEGWETQYF
TGCGCCAGCAGCCCGCTGGGGGAGGGATGGGAGACCCAGTACTTC
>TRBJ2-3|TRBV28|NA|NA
CASTRGLAIKDSTDTQYF
TGTGCCAGCACTAGGGGGCTAGCGATAAAAGATAGCACAGATACGCAGTATTTT
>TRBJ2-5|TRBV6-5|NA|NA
CASSYEDRTKTQYF
TGTGCCAGCAGTTACGAAGATCGTACAAAGACCCAGTACTTC
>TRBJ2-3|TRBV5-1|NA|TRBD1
CASSLGAGTGAPPSTDTQYF
TGCGCCAGCAGCTTGGGCGCCGGGACAGGGGCCCCTCCTAGCACAGATACGCAGTATTTT
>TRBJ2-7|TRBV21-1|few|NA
CASSRADEQYF
TGTGCCAGCAGCAGGGCAGACGAGCAGTACTTC
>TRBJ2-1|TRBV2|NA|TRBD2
CASSGTSAGDQFF
TGTGCCAGCAGTGGCACGTCTGCGGGGGACCAGTTCTTC
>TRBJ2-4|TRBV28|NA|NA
CASSLSSFENIQYF
TGTGCCAGCAGTTTATCTTCTTTCGAAAACATTCAGTACTTC
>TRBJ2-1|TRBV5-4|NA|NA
CASGSGHSYNEQFF
TGTGCCAGCGGCTCGGGACACTCTTACAATGAGCAGTTCTTC
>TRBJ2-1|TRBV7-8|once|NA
CASSLAPGGGSYNEQFF
TGTGCCAGCAGCTTAGCGCCGGGGGGCGGTTCCTACAATGAGCAGTTCTTC
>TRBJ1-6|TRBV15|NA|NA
CATSRKTLYNSPLHF
TGTGCCACCAGCAGAAAGACCCTTTATAATTCACCCCTCCACTTT
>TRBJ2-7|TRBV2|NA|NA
CASRARGSSYEQYF
TGTGCCAGCAGGGCAAGGGGGAGCTCCTACGAGCAGTACTTC
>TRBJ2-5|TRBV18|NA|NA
CASSLQGLDRETQYF
TGTGCCAGCTCACTCCAAGGACTTGATCGGGAGACCCAGTACTTC
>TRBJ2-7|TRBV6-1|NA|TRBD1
CASSEGGQAVSYEQYF
TGTGCCAGCAGTGAAGGTGGACAGGCCGTCTCCTACGAGCAGTACTTC
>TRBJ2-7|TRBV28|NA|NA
CASSRGEVTYEQYF
TGTGCCAGCAGTAGGGGGGAGGTTACCTACGAGCAGTACTTC
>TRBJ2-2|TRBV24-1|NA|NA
CATTGRTTGELFF
TGTGCCACCACGGGCCGGACCACCGGGGAGCTGTTTTTT
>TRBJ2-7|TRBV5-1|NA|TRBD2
CASSPDPSGRGWTYEQYF
TGCGCCAGCAGCCCGGACCCTAGCGGGAGGGGTTGGACCTACGAGCAGTACTTC
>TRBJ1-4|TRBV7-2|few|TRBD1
CASSLGPGQGHEKLFF
TGTGCCAGCAGCTTAGGGCCGGGACAGGGGCATGAAAAACTGTTTTTT
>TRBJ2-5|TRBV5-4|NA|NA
CASSHDTAQETQYF
TGTGCCAGCAGCCACGACACAGCCCAAGAGACCCAGTACTTC
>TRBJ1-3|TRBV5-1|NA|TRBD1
CASSPDRVGNTIYF
TGCGCCAGCAGCCCAGACAGGGTTGGAAACACCATATATTTT
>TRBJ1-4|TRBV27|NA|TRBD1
CASSRTGTGREKLFF
TGTGCCAGCAGTAGAACAGGGACAGGAAGGGAAAAACTGTTTTTT
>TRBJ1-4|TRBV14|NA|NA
CASSQARLRDEKLFF
TGTGCCAGCAGCCAAGCACGCCTCAGGGATGAAAAACTGTTTTTT
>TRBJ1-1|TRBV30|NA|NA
CAWSRGLANTEAFF
TGTGCCTGGAGTAGGGGACTCGCGAACACTGAAGCTTTCTTT
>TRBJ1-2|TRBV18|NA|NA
CASSPSLGYTF
TGTGCCAGCTCACCATCGCTTGGCTACACCTTC
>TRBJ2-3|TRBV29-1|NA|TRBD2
CSVERTSGGQYF
TGCAGCGTTGAAAGGACTAGCGGGGGGCAGTATTTT
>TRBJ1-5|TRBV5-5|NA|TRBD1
CASSLYGTGGAGQPQHF
TGTGCCAGCAGCTTGTACGGGACAGGGGGCGCCGGACAGCCCCAGCATTTT
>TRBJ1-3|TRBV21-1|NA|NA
CASSPGTSRNTIYF
TGTGCCAGCAGCCCCGGGACTTCCAGAAACACCATATATTTT
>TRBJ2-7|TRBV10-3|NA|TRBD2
CAISESLAGVGGGVEQYF
TGTGCCATCAGTGAGTCCCTAGCGGGAGTAGGAGGAGGGGTCGAGCAGTACTTC
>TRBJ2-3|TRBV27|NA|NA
CASSWDMGITDTQYF
TGTGCCAGCAGTTGGGATATGGGAATCACAGATACGCAGTATTTT
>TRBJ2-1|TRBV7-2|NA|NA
CASSLELVEQFF
TGTGCCAGCAGCTTAGAACTGGTTGAGCAGTTCTTC
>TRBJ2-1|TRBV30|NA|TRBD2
CAWTDAGVAGVIEQFF
TGTGCCTGGACCGACGCCGGGGTAGCGGGAGTGATAGAGCAGTTCTTC
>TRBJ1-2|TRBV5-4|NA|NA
CASSLLGGGGYTF
TGTGCCAGCAGCTTGTTAGGGGGAGGGGGCTACACCTTC
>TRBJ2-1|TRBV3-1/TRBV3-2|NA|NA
CASSQGKVRDEQFF
TGTGCCAGCAGCCAAGGGAAGGTACGAGATGAGCAGTTCTTC
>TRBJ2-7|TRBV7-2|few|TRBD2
CASSLASGLLYEQYF
TGTGCCAGCAGCTTAGCTAGCGGGCTTCTCTACGAGCAGTACTTC
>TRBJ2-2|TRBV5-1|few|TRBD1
CASSLGDRETGELFF
TGCGCCAGCAGCTTGGGGGACAGAGAAACCGGGGAGCTGTTTTTT
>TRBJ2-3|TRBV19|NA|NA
CASSARDTATDTQYF
TGTGCCAGTAGTGCCCGGGACACAGCCACAGATACGCAGTATTTT
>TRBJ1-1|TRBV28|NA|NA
CASIAPTRAFF
TGTGCCAGCATTGCCCCCACCCGAGCTTTCTTT